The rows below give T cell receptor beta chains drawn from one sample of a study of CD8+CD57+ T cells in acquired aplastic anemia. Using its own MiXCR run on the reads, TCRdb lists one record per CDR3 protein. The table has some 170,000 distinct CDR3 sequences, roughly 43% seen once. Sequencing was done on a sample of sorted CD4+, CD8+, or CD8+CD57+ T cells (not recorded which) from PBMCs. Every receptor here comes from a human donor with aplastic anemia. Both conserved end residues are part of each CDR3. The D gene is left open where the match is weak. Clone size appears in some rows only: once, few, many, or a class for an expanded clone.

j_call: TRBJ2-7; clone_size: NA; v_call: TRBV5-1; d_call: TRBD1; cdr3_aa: CASSWDRAEQYF; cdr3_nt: TGCGCCAGCAGCTGGGACAGAGCGGAGCAGTACTTC
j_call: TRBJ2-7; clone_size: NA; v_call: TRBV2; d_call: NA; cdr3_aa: CASSLIMDHEQYF; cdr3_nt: TGTGCCAGCAGTCTTATTATGGACCACGAGCAGTACTTC
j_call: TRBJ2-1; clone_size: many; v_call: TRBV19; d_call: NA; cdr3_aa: CASSVPRGMSYNEQFF; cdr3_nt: TGTGCCAGTAGTGTCCCTCGGGGGATGAGCTACAATGAGCAGTTCTTC
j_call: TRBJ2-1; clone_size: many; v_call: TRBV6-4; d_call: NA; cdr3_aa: CASSGTDNNEQFF; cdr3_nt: TGTGCCAGCAGTGGGACGGATAACAATGAGCAGTTCTTC
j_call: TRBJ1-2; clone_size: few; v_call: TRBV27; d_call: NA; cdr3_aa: CASSETQGFYGYTF; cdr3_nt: TGTGCCAGCAGTGAAACCCAGGGTTTCTATGGCTACACCTTC
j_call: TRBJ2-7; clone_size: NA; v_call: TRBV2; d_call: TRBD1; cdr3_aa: CASGGQGGSYEQYF; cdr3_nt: TGTGCCAGCGGGGGACAGGGAGGCTCCTACGAGCAGTACTTC
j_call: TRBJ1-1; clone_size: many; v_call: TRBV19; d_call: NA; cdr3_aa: CASSIDLGAFF; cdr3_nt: TGTGCCAGTAGTATAGACCTGGGAGCTTTCTTT
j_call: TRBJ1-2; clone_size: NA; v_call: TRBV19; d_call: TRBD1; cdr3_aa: CASSIGTTGSNGYTF; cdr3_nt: TGTGCCAGTAGTATTGGGACGACAGGGAGCAATGGCTACACCTTC
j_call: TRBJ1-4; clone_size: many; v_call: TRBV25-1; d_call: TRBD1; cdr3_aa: CASNLRQGRNEKLFF; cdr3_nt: TGTGCCAGCAACCTCCGACAGGGCAGAAATGAAAAACTGTTTTTT
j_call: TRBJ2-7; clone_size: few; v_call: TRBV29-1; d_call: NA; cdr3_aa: CSVVVGGQGEQYF; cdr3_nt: TGCAGCGTTGTGGTCGGGGGGCAAGGCGAGCAGTACTTC
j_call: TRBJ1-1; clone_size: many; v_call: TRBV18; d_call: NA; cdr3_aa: CASSPQGNEAFF; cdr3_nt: TGTGCCAGCTCACCCCAGGGGAATGAAGCTTTCTTT
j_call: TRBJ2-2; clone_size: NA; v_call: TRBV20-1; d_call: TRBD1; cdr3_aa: CSAQGQGMSTGELFF; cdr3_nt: TGCAGTGCGCAGGGACAGGGGATGAGCACCGGGGAGCTGTTTTTT
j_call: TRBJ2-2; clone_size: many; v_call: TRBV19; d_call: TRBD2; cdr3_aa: CASTLGVASGLSTGELFF; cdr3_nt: TGTGCCAGTACCCTCGGGGTGGCTAGCGGTCTAAGTACCGGGGAGCTGTTTTTT
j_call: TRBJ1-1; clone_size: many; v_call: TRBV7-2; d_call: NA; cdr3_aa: CASSFQGNTEAFF; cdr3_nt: TGTGCCAGCAGCTTCCAGGGGAACACTGAAGCTTTCTTT
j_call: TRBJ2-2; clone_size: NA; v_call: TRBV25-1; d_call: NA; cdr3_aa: CASSVGGIDTGELFF; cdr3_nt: TGTGCCAGCAGTGTAGGGGGTATCGACACCGGGGAGCTGTTTTTT
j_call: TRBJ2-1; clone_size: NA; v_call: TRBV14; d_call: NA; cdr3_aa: CASNVEGLYNEQFF; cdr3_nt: TGTGCCAGCAACGTGGAGGGCCTCTACAATGAGCAGTTCTTC
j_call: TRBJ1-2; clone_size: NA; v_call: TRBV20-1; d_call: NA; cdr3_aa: CSARVAGYTF; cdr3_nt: TGCAGTGCTAGGGTGGCTGGCTACACCTTC
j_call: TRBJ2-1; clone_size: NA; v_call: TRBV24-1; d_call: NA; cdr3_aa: CATSEFQTSGEQFF; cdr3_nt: TGTGCCACCAGTGAATTCCAGACCTCGGGTGAGCAGTTCTTC
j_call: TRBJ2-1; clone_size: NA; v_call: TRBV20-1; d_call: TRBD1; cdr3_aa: CSAYRGTGGVNEQFF; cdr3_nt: TGCAGTGCCTACAGAGGGACAGGCGGGGTCAATGAGCAGTTCTTC
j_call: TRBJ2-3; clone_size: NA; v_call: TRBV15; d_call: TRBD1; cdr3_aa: CATGATGSSTDTQYF; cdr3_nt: TGTGCCACGGGCGCGACAGGGTCTAGCACAGATACGCAGTATTTT
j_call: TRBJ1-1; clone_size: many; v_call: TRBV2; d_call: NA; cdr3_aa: CASSWRREDTEAFF; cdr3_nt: TGTGCCAGCAGTTGGCGAAGGGAGGACACTGAAGCTTTCTTT
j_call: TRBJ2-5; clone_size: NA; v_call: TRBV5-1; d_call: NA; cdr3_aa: CASSLGSGFQETQYF; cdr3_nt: TGCGCCAGCAGCTTGGGCTCGGGTTTCCAAGAGACCCAGTACTTC
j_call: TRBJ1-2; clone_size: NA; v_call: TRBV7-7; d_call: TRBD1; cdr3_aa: CASSFGQEGYTF; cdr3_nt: TGTGCCAGCAGCTTTGGACAGGAGGGCTACACCTTC
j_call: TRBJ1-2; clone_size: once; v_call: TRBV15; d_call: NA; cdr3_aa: CATSRDPDYGYTF; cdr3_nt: TGTGCCACCAGCAGAGATCCCGATTATGGCTACACCTTC
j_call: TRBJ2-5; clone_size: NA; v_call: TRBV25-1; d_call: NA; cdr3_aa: CASSVSGHKKETQYF; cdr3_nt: TGTGCCAGCAGTGTGTCGGGACATAAAAAAGAGACCCAGTACTTC
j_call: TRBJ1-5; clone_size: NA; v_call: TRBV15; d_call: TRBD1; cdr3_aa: CATSHTQDRDLNQPQHF; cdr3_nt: TGTGCCACCAGCCACACACAAGACAGGGACCTTAATCAGCCCCAGCATTTT
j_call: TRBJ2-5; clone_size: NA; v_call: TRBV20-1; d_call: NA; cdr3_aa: CSARGGPETQYF; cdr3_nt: TGCAGTGCCAGGGGGGGGCCAGAGACCCAGTACTTC
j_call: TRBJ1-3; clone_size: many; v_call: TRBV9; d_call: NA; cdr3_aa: CASSVGGTDSGNTIYF; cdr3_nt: TGTGCCAGCAGCGTAGGGGGGACCGACTCTGGAAACACCATATATTTT
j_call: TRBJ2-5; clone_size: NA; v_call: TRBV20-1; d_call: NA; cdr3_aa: CSASLVGGRKTQYF; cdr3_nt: TGCAGTGCTAGTTTGGTGGGGGGGCGGAAGACCCAGTACTTC
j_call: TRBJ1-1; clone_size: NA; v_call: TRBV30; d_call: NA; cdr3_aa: CAWSGGTAEAFF; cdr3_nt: TGTGCCTGGAGTGGGGGGACGGCTGAAGCTTTCTTT
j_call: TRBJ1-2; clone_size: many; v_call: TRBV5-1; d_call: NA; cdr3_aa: CASSLSGPQGYTF; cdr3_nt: TGCGCCAGCAGCTTGTCGGGACCCCAAGGCTACACCTTC
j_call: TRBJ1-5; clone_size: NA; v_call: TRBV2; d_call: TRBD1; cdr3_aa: CASTSGTGWNPSNQPQHF; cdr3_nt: TGTGCCAGCACTTCCGGGACAGGGTGGAATCCTAGCAATCAGCCCCAGCATTTT
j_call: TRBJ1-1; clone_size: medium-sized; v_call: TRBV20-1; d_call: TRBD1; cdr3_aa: CSALQGANTEAFF; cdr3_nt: TGCAGTGCCTTACAGGGGGCGAACACTGAAGCTTTCTTT
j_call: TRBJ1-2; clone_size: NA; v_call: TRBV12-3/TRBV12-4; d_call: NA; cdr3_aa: CASTRGPHSTYTF; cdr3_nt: TGTGCCAGCACCCGGGGACCTCACAGCACCTACACCTTC
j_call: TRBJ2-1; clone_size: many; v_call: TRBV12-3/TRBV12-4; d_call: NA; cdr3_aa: CASSLGVKGEQFF; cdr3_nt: TGTGCCAGCAGTTTAGGAGTGAAGGGTGAGCAGTTCTTC
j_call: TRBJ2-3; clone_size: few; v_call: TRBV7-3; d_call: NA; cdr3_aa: CASSLKGTDTQYF; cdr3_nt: TGTGCCAGCAGCTTAAAAGGAACAGATACGCAGTATTTT
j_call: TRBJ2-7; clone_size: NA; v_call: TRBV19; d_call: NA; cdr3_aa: CASSIDTLYGEQYF; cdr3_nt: TGTGCCAGTAGTATAGACACTCTTTACGGCGAGCAGTACTTC
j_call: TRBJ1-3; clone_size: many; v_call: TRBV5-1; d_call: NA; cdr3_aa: CASSSQGTGNTIYF; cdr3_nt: TGCGCCAGCAGCTCACAGGGAACTGGAAACACCATATATTTT
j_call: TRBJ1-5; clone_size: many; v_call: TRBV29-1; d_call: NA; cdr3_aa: CSAGDGNQPQHF; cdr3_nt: TGCAGCGCCGGGGACGGCAATCAGCCCCAGCATTTT
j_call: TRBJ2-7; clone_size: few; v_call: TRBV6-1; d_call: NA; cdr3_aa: CASSGPLGGPPGEQYF; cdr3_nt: TGTGCCAGCAGCGGCCCCCTTGGGGGCCCTCCTGGTGAGCAGTACTTC